This T cell receptor (beta chain) was profiled in a study of T cells in localized non-small cell lung cancer. Comments on this clone: Its antigen is currently unknown.

General observations from the study: Blood T cell density predicted longer survival; adjacent-lung clonality, shorter. Uninvolved adjacent lung had higher T cell clonality than tumor and all other tissues. Turning up in adjacent lung were a median approximately 50 of the top 100 tumor clones.

Only in-frame clones appear in the TCRdb table, and some are missing; sequencing was by immunoSEQ multiplex PCR. This table has roughly 25,000 clones, 92% appearing once. This receptor was identified in a woman aged 35-75 years with stage I lung adenocarcinoma. The sample was peripheral blood, taken before any cancer treatment.

CDR3 in DNA: TGTGCCAGCAGTTTTCACGGGATCAAGTACTTC. Protein sequence: CASSFHGIKYF. The chain combines TRBV28 with TRBJ2-7; possibly TRBD2 for D (5 bases). The CDR3 is 11 residues long. Germline CDR1 is MDHEN and CDR2 is SYDVKM. Trimming shortened V by 3 bases and J by 11 bases, and 11 bases separated the two germline ends.